The 28 T cell receptor beta chains below all came from one sample that was sequenced in a study of blood T cell repertoires in COVID-19. The protocol was immunoSEQ multiplex PCR, while the TCRdb copy is restricted to in-frame clones and leaves out a portion. The repertoire holds some 220,000 clones, with approximately 90% as singletons. The sequenced sample was PBMCs or T cells enriched from blood (not recorded which). These receptors originate from a woman in her 30s who had recovered from COVID-19.

The V call is TRBV5-5, the J call TRBJ1-2, with 7 positions matching TRBD1. The CDR3 runs to 16 residues. The J segment lost 1 base and the V segment lost 4 bases, leaving 10 bases of the junction unmatched. CDR1 is SGHKS, CDR2 YYEKEE, per germline (reference sequence). The CDR3 DNA sequence: TGTGCCAGCAGCCCAATAGACAGGGACAATAACTATGGCTACACCTTC. Amino acids: CASSPIDRDNNYGYTF.

This chain links TRBV5-1 with TRBJ1-2, with TRBD1 matching over 9 bases. J lost 6 bases, V lost 0 bases, and 3 bases had no gene match. The CDR3 covers 14 residues. The germline V gene has CDR1 SGHRS and CDR2 YFSETQ. Here the CDR3 DNA reads TGCGCCAGCAGCTTGGACAGGGGGCAGGATGGCTACACCTTC. Translated: CASSLDRGQDGYTF.

The genes are TRBV12-5 and TRBJ1-6; perhaps TRBD1 as D (5 bases). The CDR3 is made up of 16 amino acids. CDR1 and CDR2 from the germline V gene are LGHNT and FRNRAP. The V end was cut by 0 bases, the J end by 7 bases, with 13 bases between. Here the CDR3 DNA reads TGTGCTAGTGGTTTGGTACGGGAGGGGAGCAATTCACCCCTCCACTTT. This translates into CASGLVREGSNSPLHF.

This clone was found once. The genes are TRBV5-5 and TRBJ2-5; maybe TRBD2 (5 bases). V lost 1 base and J 0 bases, leaving 7 bases between the germline ends. Germline CDR1 and CDR2: SGHKS and YYEKEE (reference sequence). The CDR3 sequence is 14 residues long. The CDR3 region is CASSLRGYQETQYF. In nucleotides, the CDR3 is TGTGCCAGCAGCTTGAGAGGGTACCAAGAGACCCAGTACTTC.

The chain joins TRBV24-1 to TRBJ2-3, with D unclear. With 4 bases removed from V and 0 bases from J, the gap between germline ends came to 4 bases. Germline V lookup: CDR1 KGHDR, CDR2 SFDVKD. This CDR3 region has 13 residues. The CDR3 region is CATSDSSTDTQYF. In DNA form, the CDR3 reads TGTGCCACCAGTGACTCTAGCACAGATACGCAGTATTTT.

The chain has TRBV4-2 and TRBJ2-7; TRBD2 matches 9 bases. Unmatched junction bases numbered 6, after V lost 3 bases and J lost 0 bases. The V gene's germline CDR1 is LGHNA and CDR2 YNFKEQ. The CDR3 length is 16 residues. The CDR3 DNA reads TGTGCCAGCAGCCACGGGGGACTAGCTAACTCCTACGAGCAGTACTTC. The encoded protein is CASSHGGLANSYEQYF.

The chain recombines TRBV19 with TRBJ1-5; 8 nucleotides line up with TRBD1. The CDR3 covers 14 residues. The germline gives CDR1 LNHDA, CDR2 SQIVND (reference sequence). After removal of 6 bases from V and 2 bases from J, the junction contained 3 bases not matched to a gene. CDR3 DNA sequence: TGTGCCAGTAGAGGACAGGGACGCAATCAGCCCCAGCATTTT. It specifies CASRGQGRNQPQHF.

The chain is built from TRBV7-2 and TRBJ2-2; 9 bases agree with TRBD1. The V gene end was trimmed by 5 bases and the J gene end by 5 bases; junction bases not matched to a gene: 6. There are 15 residues in the CDR3. In germline, CDR1 is SGHTA, CDR2 FQGNSA. The CDR3 coding sequence is TGTGCCAGCAGCCTACAGGGGGCGGAGACCGGGGAGCTGTTTTTT. This sequence encodes CASSLQGAETGELFF.

The chain couples TRBV7-8 to TRBJ2-1; 10 bases align to TRBD2. Germline assignment: CDR1 SGHVS and CDR2 FQNEAQ. After removal of 0 bases from V and 3 bases from J, the junction contained 5 bases not matched to a gene. The CDR3 covers 17 residues. CDR3 nucleotide sequence: TGTGCCAGCAGCTTAGCCTTAGCGGGGGGCCGCTACAATGAGCAGTTCTTC. As protein: CASSLALAGGRYNEQFF.

The genes are TRBV5-6 and TRBJ2-1; 7 bases are a match to TRBD1. The CDR3 is 15 amino acids. V gave up 3 bases and J gave up 3 bases; unmatched junction bases: 6. CDR1 and CDR2 from the germline V gene are SGHDT and YYEEEE. CDR3 nucleotides: TGTGCCAGCAGCTGGGACAGTGCACTCTACAATGAGCAGTTCTTC. Translation: CASSWDSALYNEQFF.

The V call is TRBV7-2, the J call TRBJ1-2; D gene uncertain. Deletions cut 6 bases from V and 3 bases from J, with 17 bases between. This CDR3 region has 15 residues. From germline, CDR1 is SGHTA and CDR2 FQGNSA. As DNA, the CDR3 is TGTGCCAGCAGTTTGCCTGACGGAGGCTACTATGGCTACACCTTC. Residues: CASSLPDGGYYGYTF.

This chain connects TRBV7-2 to TRBJ1-2; D is perhaps TRBD1 (6 bases). V was clipped by 1 base and J by 1 base, with 10 bases between them. The CDR3 extends over 15 amino acids. Germline V gives CDR1 SGHTA, CDR2 FQGNSA. CDR3 DNA sequence: TGTGCCAGCAGCTTAGGGGGGGGCTTTAACTATGGCTACACCTTC. Its translation is CASSLGGGFNYGYTF.

This chain joins TRBV7-2 and TRBJ1-2, with a weak D call TRBD1 (5 bases). The V gene lost 5 bases and the J gene lost 8 bases, with 18 bases spanning the gap. The CDR3 extends over 14 amino acids. In germline, CDR1 is SGHTA, CDR2 FQGNSA. CDR3 DNA: TGTGCCAGCAGCCGCCGTATAGGGGTGGAGGGCTACACCTTC. It yields the protein CASSRRIGVEGYTF. Supplemented by reference TRBV7-2 and TRBJ1-2, the full variable domain reads GAGVSQSPSNKVTEKGKDVELRCDPISGHTALYWYRQSLGQGLEFLIYFQGNSAPDKSGLPSDRFSAERTGGSVSTLTIQRTQQEDSAVYLCASSRRIGVEGYTFGSGTRLTVV.

The chain links TRBV4-2 to TRBJ2-1; no definite D call. The CDR3 is 18 residues long. Germline V CDR1 and CDR2: LGHNA, YNFKEQ. Trimming pared 0 bases from V and 1 base from J, leaving 16 bases between. The DNA of the CDR3 is TGTGCCAGCAGCCAAGATCCGTACCCGTCGAGATCCTACAATGAGCAGTTCTTC. Translation: CASSQDPYPSRSYNEQFF.

The chain is built from TRBV4-1 and TRBJ2-3; D possibly corresponds to TRBD2 (6 bases). The germline gives CDR1 MGHRA, CDR2 YSYEKL. Trimming took 1 base from V and 0 from J, leaving 11 bases between them. The CDR3 consists of 16 residues. DNA for the CDR3: TGCGCCAGCAGCCAAGGGAGACTAGGGAGCACAGATACGCAGTATTTT. Translation: CASSQGRLGSTDTQYF.

This clone was observed a few times. The V call is TRBV4-1, the J call TRBJ1-5; TRBD1 is a possible D gene (6 bases). Germline CDR1 and CDR2: MGHRA and YSYEKL. This CDR3 has 15 residues. The V and J ends lost 4 bases and 2 bases respectively, with 12 bases between them. CDR3 sequence reads: CASSLTGYGNQPQHF. DNA for the CDR3: TGCGCCAGCAGCCTTACAGGGTACGGCAATCAGCCCCAGCATTTT.

The table lists this clone with a count of one. The V call is TRBV7-6, the J call TRBJ1-5; 12 nucleotides align to TRBD1. Germline CDR1 SGHVS, CDR2 FNYEAQ. Trimming took 6 bases from V and 4 from J; bases not matched to a gene: 4. The CDR3 is made up of 15 amino acids. The CDR3 region is CASSQGQGANQPQHF. CDR3 in DNA: TGTGCCAGCAGTCAGGGACAGGGGGCGAATCAGCCCCAGCATTTT.

The genes are TRBV2 and TRBJ1-6; D gene ambiguous. Trimming removed 7 bases from V and 4 bases from J, with 11 bases in between. Germline-derived CDR1 and CDR2 are SNHLY and FYNNEI. CDR3 length: 14 residues. CDR3 sequence (DNA): TGTGCCAGCAAGGCAGAGGGATATAATTCACCCCTCCACTTT. Its translation is CASKAEGYNSPLHF.

The chain is built from TRBV3-1 (or the pseudogene TRBV3-2) and TRBJ2-5; D perhaps matches TRBD2 (6 bases). The germline V and J ends were trimmed by 1 base and 5 bases, with 11 bases remaining between them. The CDR3 runs 14 residues. The germline CDR1 and CDR2 sequences are LGHDT and YNNKEL (reference sequence). CDR3 coding DNA: TGTGCCAGCAGCCAAGTCGGAGGGGCTGAGACCCAGTACTTC. Protein sequence: CASSQVGGAETQYF.

V usage is TRBV6-2 or TRBV6-3 and J usage is TRBJ1-3, with TRBD1 identical over 7 bases. J gave up 4 bases and V 6 bases, and 6 bases lay outside the gene matches. The CDR3 sequence is 14 residues long. Germline loops: CDR1 MNHEY, CDR2 SVGEGT. This CDR3 is CASSRGQAGNTIYF. The CDR3 DNA reads TGTGCCAGCAGCCGAGGACAGGCGGGAAACACCATATATTTT.

The chain links TRBV29-1 to TRBJ2-2; D might be TRBD2 (5 bases). CDR1 and CDR2 (germline): SQVTM, ANQGSEA. V was clipped by 3 bases and J by 1 base, with 6 bases between them. There are 13 residues in the CDR3. In DNA form, the CDR3 reads TGCAGCGTTGATGGAGGGAACACCGGGGAGCTGTTTTTT. Amino acids: CSVDGGNTGELFF.

This clone was observed at least ten times. This chain connects TRBV19 to TRBJ1-2; 8 bases are a match to TRBD1. The CDR3 spans 14 residues. CDR1 LNHDA and CDR2 SQIVND come from the germline V gene (reference sequence). V shed 6 bases, J shed 4 bases, and the junction held 7 bases outside the gene matches. The CDR3 sequence: CASSDRGPIYGYTF. The CDR3 nucleotides are TGTGCCAGTAGCGACAGGGGACCAATCTATGGCTACACCTTC. Full variable domain (rest looked up from reference TRBV19 and TRBJ1-2): DGGITQSPKYLFRKEGQNVTLSCEQNLNHDAMYWYRQDPGQGLRLIYYSQIVNDFQKGDIAEGYSVSREKKESFPLTVTSAQKNPTAFYLCASSDRGPIYGYTFGSGTRLTVV.

This chain connects TRBV4-2 to TRBJ2-2; TRBD2 agrees at 7 bases. V lost 1 base to trimming and J lost 1 base; unmatched junction nucleotides: 6. Germline loops: CDR1 LGHNA, CDR2 YNFKEQ. This CDR3 region has 17 residues. In DNA, the CDR3 is TGTGCCAGCAGCCAAGGGTCAGCGGGACGGAACACCGGGGAGCTGTTTTTT. Translated, it gives CASSQGSAGRNTGELFF.

The rearrangement joins TRBV5-8 to TRBJ2-3; D is undetermined. The CDR3 is 15 residues long. Germline assignment: CDR1 SGHTS and CDR2 YDEGEE. Trimming removed 0 bases at V and 0 bases at J, with 8 bases between. In nucleotides, the CDR3 is TGTGCCAGCAGCTTGGAGCCGATTAGCACAGATACGCAGTATTTT. This translates into CASSLEPISTDTQYF. The full variable domain, with the rest looked up from reference TRBV5-8 and TRBJ2-3, is EAGVTQSPTHLIKTRGQQATLRCSPISGHTSVYWYQQALGLGLQFLLWYDEGEERNRGNFPPRFSGRQFPNYSSELNVNALELEDSALYLCASSLEPISTDTQYFGPGTRLTVL.

This clone was seen at least ten times. This CDR3 reads CASSLGGSGANVLTF. Written as DNA, the CDR3 is TGTGCCAGCAGCTTGGGCGGTTCTGGGGCCAACGTCCTGACTTTC. The chain carries TRBV5-6 and TRBJ2-6; unclear D gene. Germline CDR1 reads SGHDT; CDR2 reads YYEEEE. Trimming left V 0 bases short and J 1 base short, with 5 bases between. The length of the CDR3 is 15 residues.

The V call is TRBV7-6, the J call TRBJ2-2; 11 nucleotides agree with TRBD1. The V gene end was trimmed by 5 bases and the J gene end by 6 bases; junction bases not matched to a gene: 14. From germline, CDR1 is SGHVS and CDR2 FNYEAQ. The CDR3 sequence is 18 residues long. The CDR3 sequence: CASSPRTGGGRAAGELFF. Written as DNA, the CDR3 is TGTGCCAGCAGCCCTAGGACAGGGGGCGGAAGAGCGGCCGGGGAGCTGTTTTTT.

CDR3 sequence: CASTGSAQETQYF. The CDR3 DNA sequence: TGTGCCAGCACGGGTTCAGCTCAAGAGACCCAGTACTTC. The chain couples TRBV12-3 or TRBV12-4 to TRBJ2-5; no reliable D call. This CDR3 has 13 amino acids. V was shortened by 7 bases and J by 2 bases, with 11 bases between the two germline ends.

The genes are TRBV19 and TRBJ2-7, with D maybe TRBD1 (6 bases). V shed 7 bases and J shed 5 bases, with 18 bases lying between them. The germline gives CDR1 LNHDA, CDR2 SQIVND (reference sequence). The CDR3 has 14 amino acids. Here the CDR3 reads CASTPRGQGNEQYF. For the CDR3, the DNA is TGTGCCAGTACCCCCCGAGGGCAGGGGAACGAGCAGTACTTC.